This T cell receptor (beta chain) was captured by sequencing in a study of patients and donors after allogeneic stem cell transplantation. This clonotype was found many times. TCRdb passed the RT-PCR reads through MiXCR, listing each CDR3 protein once. The sample includes about 400,000 distinct CDR3 sequences, 15% to 20% of them seen just once. V dropped 8 bases and J dropped 0 bases, with 13 bases sitting between them. Germline CDR1 KGHDR, CDR2 SFDVKD. This CDR3 contains 15 residues. This TCR derives from a human donor who was either an allogeneic HSCT recipient or a stem cell or donor lymphocyte infusion donor (not recorded which). It is not recorded whose cells these are; they may come from a transplant donor. The J gene is TRBJ2-1, the V gene TRBV24-1; D is unresolved. Sequences were obtained from blood, either unsorted or a sorted T cell fraction (not recorded which). The CDR3 sequence: CATTEERSSYNEQFF. The CDR3 nucleotides are TGTGCCACCACCGAGGAGCGTTCCTCCTACAATGAGCAGTTCTTC.